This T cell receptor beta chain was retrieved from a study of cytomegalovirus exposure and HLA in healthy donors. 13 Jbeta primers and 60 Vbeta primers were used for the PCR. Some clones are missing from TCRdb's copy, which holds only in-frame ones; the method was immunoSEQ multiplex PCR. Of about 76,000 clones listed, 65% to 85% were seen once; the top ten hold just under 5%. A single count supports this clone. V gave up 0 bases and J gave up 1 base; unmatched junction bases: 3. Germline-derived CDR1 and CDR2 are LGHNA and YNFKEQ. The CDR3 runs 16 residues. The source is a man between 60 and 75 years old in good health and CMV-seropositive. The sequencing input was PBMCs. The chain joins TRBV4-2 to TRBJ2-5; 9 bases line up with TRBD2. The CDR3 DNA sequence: TGTGCCAGCAGCCAAGATTTTAGCGGGGGCCAAGAGACCCAGTACTTC. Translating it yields CASSQDFSGGQETQYF.